Shown below are 4 T cell receptor beta chains from a single sample sequenced in a study of T cell responses to AZD1222 COVID-19 vaccine. Data came from immunoSEQ multiplex PCR; TCRdb stores just in-frame clones and leaves some out. This table has about 100,000 clones, around 87% appearing once. The sequences come from peripheral blood, collected 28 days after the second AZD1222 dose. These TCRs come from an adult who received the AZD1222 COVID-19 vaccine.

This rearrangement joins TRBV3-1 (or the pseudogene TRBV3-2) to TRBJ2-3, with 11 positions matching TRBD2. Trimming took 0 bases from V and 2 from J; bases not matched to a gene: 7. Germline-derived CDR1 and CDR2 are LGHDT and YNNKEL (reference sequence). The CDR3 has 18 amino acids. This CDR3 reads CASSQDSLAGGPTDTQYF. CDR3 in DNA: TGTGCCAGCAGCCAAGATAGCCTAGCGGGAGGCCCCACAGATACGCAGTATTTT.

The chain combines TRBV7-2 with TRBJ2-7, with 7 bases fitting TRBD2. Germline CDR1 is SGHTA and CDR2 is FQGNSA. This CDR3 region has 14 residues. V trimming: 5 bases; J trimming: 3 bases; junction bases outside the gene matches: 7. CDR3 DNA: TGTGCCAGCAGCCAGAGTACGGGAGGCTACGAGCAGTACTTC. Amino acid sequence: CASSQSTGGYEQYF.

This clone showed up just a few times. J is TRBJ1-5 and V is TRBV19, with 9 bases identical to TRBD1. This CDR3 has 14 amino acids. Germline-derived CDR1 and CDR2 are LNHDA and SQIVND (reference sequence). The trim removed 5 bases at V and 3 bases at J, leaving 2 bases unmatched. The CDR3 nucleotides are TGTGCCAGTAGTTGGACAGGGGACAATCAGCCCCAGCATTTT. Translating it yields CASSWTGDNQPQHF.

The V gene is TRBV7-2, the J gene TRBJ2-1, with D perhaps TRBD1 (6 bases). Trimming removed 6 bases at V and 0 bases at J, with 18 bases between. Germline CDR1 is SGHTA and CDR2 is FQGNSA. This CDR3 has 17 residues. The CDR3 loop is CASSFITGIPSYNEQFF. The CDR3 DNA is TGTGCCAGCAGTTTCATTACAGGGATCCCCTCCTACAATGAGCAGTTCTTC.